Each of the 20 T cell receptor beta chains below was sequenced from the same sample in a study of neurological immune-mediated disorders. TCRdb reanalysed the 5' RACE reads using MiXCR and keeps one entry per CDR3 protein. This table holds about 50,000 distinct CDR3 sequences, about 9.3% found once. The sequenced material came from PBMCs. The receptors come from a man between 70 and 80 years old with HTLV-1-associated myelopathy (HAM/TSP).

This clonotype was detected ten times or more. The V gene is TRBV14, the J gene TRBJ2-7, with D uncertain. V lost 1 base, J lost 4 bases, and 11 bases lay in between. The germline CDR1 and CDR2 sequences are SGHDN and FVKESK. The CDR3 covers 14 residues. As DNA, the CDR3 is TGTGCCAGCAGCCAAGGCAGGACGCTTTACGAGCAGTACTTC. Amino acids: CASSQGRTLYEQYF.

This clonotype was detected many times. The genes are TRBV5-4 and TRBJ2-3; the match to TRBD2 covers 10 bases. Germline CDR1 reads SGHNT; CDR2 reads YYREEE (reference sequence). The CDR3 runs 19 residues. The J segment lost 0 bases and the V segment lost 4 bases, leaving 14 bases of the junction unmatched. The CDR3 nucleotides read TGTGCCAGCAGCCCACGAGCGGGAGGGCCTTCAACTAGCACAGATACGCAGTATTTT. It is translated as CASSPRAGGPSTSTDTQYF.

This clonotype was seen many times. CDR3 DNA: TGTGCCAGCAGTCCCACCGACAGACTGGGCTATGGCTACACCTTC. This translates into CASSPTDRLGYGYTF. The chain joins TRBV28 to TRBJ1-2, with a possible D match to TRBD1 (5 bases). The CDR3 has 15 residues. Looked up from germline, CDR1 is MDHEN and CDR2 is SYDVKM. V lost 5 bases, J lost 4 bases, and 17 bases lay in between.

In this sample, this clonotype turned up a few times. The CDR3 protein is CASSLARGGTGELFF. The CDR3 coding sequence is TGTGCCAGCAGCTTAGCCAGGGGGGGGACCGGGGAGCTGTTTTTT. This chain joins TRBV11-2 and TRBJ2-2; TRBD1 or TRBD2 may be the D gene (7 bases each). The CDR3 consists of 15 residues. The germline V and J ends were trimmed by 1 base and 5 bases, with 11 bases remaining between them. The germline V gene encodes CDR1 SGHAT and CDR2 FQNNGV.

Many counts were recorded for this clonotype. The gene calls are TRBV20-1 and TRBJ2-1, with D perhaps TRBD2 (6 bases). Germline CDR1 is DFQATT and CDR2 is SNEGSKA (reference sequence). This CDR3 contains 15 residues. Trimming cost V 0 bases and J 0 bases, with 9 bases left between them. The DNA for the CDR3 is TGCAGTGCTAGAGATTTGCGGGGCTCCTACAATGAGCAGTTCTTC. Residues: CSARDLRGSYNEQFF.

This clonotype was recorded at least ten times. CDR3 DNA sequence: TGCAGCGTTGACCCGACAGGAGGAGGCTACACCTTC. Translated: CSVDPTGGGYTF. The chain employs TRBV29-1 and TRBJ1-2; D may be TRBD1 (6 bases). This CDR3 is 12 amino acids long. The germline V gene encodes CDR1 SQVTM and CDR2 ANQGSEA. The germline V and J ends were trimmed by 3 bases and 8 bases, with 13 bases remaining between them.

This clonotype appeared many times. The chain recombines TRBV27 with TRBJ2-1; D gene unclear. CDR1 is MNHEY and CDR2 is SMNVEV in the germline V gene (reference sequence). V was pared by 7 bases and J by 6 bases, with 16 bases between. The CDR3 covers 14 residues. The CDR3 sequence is CASKDGERRNEQFF. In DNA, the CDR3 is TGTGCCAGCAAGGATGGAGAACGCCGCAATGAGCAGTTCTTC.

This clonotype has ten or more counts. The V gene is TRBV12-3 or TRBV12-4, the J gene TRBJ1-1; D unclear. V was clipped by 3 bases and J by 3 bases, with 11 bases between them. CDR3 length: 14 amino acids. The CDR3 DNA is TGTGCCAGCAGTTTCCCGGGTCAAGACACTGAAGCTTTCTTT. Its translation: CASSFPGQDTEAFF.

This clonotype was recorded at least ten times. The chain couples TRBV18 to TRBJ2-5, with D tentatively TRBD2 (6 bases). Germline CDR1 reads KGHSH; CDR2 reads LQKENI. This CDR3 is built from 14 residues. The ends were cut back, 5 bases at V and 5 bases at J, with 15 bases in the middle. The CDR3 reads CASSLDRERETQYF. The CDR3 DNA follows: TGTGCCAGCTCATTGGACCGGGAGAGGGAGACCCAGTACTTC.

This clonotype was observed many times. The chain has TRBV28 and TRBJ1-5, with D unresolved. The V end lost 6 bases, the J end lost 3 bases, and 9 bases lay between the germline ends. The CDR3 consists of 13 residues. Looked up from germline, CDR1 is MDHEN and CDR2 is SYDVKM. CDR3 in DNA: TGTGCCAGCAGAAGGTACCTCAATCAGCCCCAGCATTTT. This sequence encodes CASRRYLNQPQHF.

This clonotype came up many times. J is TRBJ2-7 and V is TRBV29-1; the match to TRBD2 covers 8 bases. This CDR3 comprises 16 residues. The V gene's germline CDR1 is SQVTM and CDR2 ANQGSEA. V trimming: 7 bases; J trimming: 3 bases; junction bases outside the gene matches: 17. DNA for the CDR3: TGCAGCGCTACGGGGTATAGCGGGGCTACAGGCTACGAGCAGTACTTC. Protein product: CSATGYSGATGYEQYF.

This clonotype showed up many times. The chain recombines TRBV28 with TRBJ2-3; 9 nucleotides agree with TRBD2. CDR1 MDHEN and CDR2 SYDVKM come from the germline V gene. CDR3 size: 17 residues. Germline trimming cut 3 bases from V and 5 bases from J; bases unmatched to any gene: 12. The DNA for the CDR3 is TGTGCCAGCAGTTTGAGGAGCGGCGGGAGGGCCCTAGATACGCAGTATTTT. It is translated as CASSLRSGGRALDTQYF.

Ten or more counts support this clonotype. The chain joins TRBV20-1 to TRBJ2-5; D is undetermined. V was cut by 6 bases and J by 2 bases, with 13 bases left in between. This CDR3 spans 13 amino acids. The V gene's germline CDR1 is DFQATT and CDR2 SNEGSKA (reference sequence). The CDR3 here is CSAGRSGQETQYF. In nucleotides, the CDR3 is TGCAGTGCCGGACGTTCTGGGCAAGAGACCCAGTACTTC.

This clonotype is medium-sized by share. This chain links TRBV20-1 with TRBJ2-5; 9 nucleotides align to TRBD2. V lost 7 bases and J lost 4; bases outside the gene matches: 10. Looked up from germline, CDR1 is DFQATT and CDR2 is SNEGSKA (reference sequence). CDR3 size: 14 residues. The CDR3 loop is CSVNSGGAGETQYF. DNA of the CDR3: TGCAGTGTTAATAGCGGGGGCGCAGGAGAGACCCAGTACTTC.

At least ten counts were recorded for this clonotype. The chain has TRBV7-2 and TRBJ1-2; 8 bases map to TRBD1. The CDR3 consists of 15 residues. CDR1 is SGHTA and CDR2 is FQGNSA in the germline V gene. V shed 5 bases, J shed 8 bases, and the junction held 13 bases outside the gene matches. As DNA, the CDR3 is TGTGCCAGCAGCGCTGCCGGACAGGGAGGTCACGGCTACACCTTC. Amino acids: CASSAAGQGGHGYTF.

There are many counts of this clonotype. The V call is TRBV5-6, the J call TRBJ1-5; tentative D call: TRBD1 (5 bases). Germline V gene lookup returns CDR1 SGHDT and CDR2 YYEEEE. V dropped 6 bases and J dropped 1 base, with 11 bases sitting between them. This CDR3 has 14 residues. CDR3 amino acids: CASNRRGSNQPQHF. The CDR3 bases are TGTGCCAGCAACCGTAGGGGAAGCAATCAGCCCCAGCATTTT.

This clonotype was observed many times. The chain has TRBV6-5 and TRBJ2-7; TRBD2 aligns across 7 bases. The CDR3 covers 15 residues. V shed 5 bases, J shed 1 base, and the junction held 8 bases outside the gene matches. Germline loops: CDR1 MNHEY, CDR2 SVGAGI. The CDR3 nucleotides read TGTGCCAGCAGTGGGGGGGGGAGCGGGTCCTACGAGCAGTACTTC. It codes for CASSGGGSGSYEQYF.

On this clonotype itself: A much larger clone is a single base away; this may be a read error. In nucleotides, the CDR3 is TGTGCCAACAGCCTAGGAAGCGTCATTCAGTACTTC. It codes for CANSLGSVIQYF. This chain uses TRBV7-2 with TRBJ2-4; D not certain. Germline V gene data show CDR1 as SGHTA and CDR2 as FQGNSA. The CDR3 has 12 residues.

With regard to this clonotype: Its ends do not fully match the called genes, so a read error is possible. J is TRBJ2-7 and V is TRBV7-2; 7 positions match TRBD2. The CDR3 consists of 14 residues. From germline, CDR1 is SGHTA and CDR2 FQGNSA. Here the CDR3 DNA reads TGTGCCAACAGCTTTGGGAGGGCGGGGTACGAGCAGTACTTC. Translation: CANSFGRAGYEQYF. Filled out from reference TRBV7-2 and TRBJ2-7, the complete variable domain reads GAGVSQSPSNKVTEKGKDVELRCDPISGHTALYWYRQSLGQGLEFLIYFQGNSAPDKSGLPSDRFSAERTGGSVSTLTIQRTQQEDSAVYLCANSFGRAGYEQYFGPGTRLTVT.

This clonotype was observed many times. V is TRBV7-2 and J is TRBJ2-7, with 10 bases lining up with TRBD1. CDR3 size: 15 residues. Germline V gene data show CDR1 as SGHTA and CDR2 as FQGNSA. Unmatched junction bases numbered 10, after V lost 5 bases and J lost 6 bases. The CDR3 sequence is CASSPYSGQGFEQYF. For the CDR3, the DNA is TGTGCCAGCAGCCCATATTCGGGACAGGGGTTCGAGCAGTACTTC.